This T cell receptor (beta chain) is drawn from a study of blood T cell repertoires in COVID-19. Across the study: The study drew acute and convalescent COVID-19 samples from the United States, Italy and Spain. From T cells, B-cell-depleted T cells, or PBMCs came the material, which was cDNA or gDNA.

This clone has just one count. The germline V and J ends were trimmed by 2 bases and 6 bases, with 13 bases remaining between them. The CDR3 is made up of 15 amino acids. CDR1 and CDR2 (germline): LGHNA, YNFKEQ. Original analysis: Reference gene primer amplification gave nucleated cell count estimates. Method: immunoSEQ multiplex PCR; TCRdb's copy keeps in-frame clones and lacks some. V, J and clone size are those of that table, while D and trimming were read from the DNA. The sample includes approximately 73,000 clones, approximately 86% of them seen just once. The V and J genes are TRBV4-2 and TRBJ2-2, with TRBD1 as a possible D gene (6 bases). Source material: peripheral blood. This sequence originates from a woman between 55 and 75 years old with acute or convalescent COVID-19. The CDR3 nucleotides read TGTGCCAGCAGCCAATTCTCGGACAGACCCGGGGAGCTGTTTTTT. Protein sequence: CASSQFSDRPGELFF.